These T cell receptor beta chains were read from a single sample in a study of T-cell memory formation after mild COVID-19. TCRdb itself ran the 5' RACE reads through MiXCR, one entry per CDR3 protein. The sample holds roughly 560,000 distinct CDR3 sequences, 20% seen once. What was sequenced was PBMCs or a T cell subset sorted from them (not recorded which). The receptors come from an adult woman who had mild COVID-19 (a few samples of this study predate the infection). Cell type and time point are not known. Each CDR3 is given with its conserved first and last residue. The order of the fields is J gene, D gene, clone size, V gene, CDR3 protein, CDR3 DNA. The D gene is left open where the match is weak. Size is stated for part of the rows, as once, few or many counts, or as a class when the clone is expanded.

>TRBJ1-3|NA|NA|TRBV3-1
CASSQGQTGGNTIYF
TGTGCCAGCAGCCAAGGACAAACAGGAGGAAACACCATATATTTT
>TRBJ2-3|TRBD1|NA|TRBV5-4
CASTRRVRTGNTDTQYF
TGTGCCAGCACCCGCCGTGTTCGGACAGGTAACACAGATACGCAGTATTTT
>TRBJ2-7|NA|NA|TRBV12-3/TRBV12-4
CASSLKGGSYEQYF
TGTGCCAGCAGTTTAAAGGGGGGGAGCTACGAGCAGTACTTC
>TRBJ1-6|NA|NA|TRBV6-1
CASTTRSLNSPLHF
TGTGCCAGCACCACGAGGAGCCTAAATTCACCCCTCCACTTT
>TRBJ2-7|NA|few|TRBV27
CASSFWGRSYEQYF
TGTGCCAGCAGTTTTTGGGGTAGGTCCTACGAGCAGTACTTC
>TRBJ1-1|NA|few|TRBV12-3/TRBV12-4
CASGGGGTEAFF
TGTGCCAGTGGTGGTGGGGGCACTGAAGCTTTCTTT
>TRBJ2-1|TRBD2|few|TRBV12-3/TRBV12-4
CASSLVVGGVYNEQFF
TGTGCCAGCAGTTTGGTTGTGGGAGGGGTGTACAATGAGCAGTTCTTC
>TRBJ2-2|NA|NA|TRBV5-1
CASSSGPWGTGELFF
TGCGCCAGCAGCTCCGGGCCCTGGGGCACCGGGGAGCTGTTTTTT
>TRBJ2-1|NA|NA|TRBV18
CASSPEVINEQFF
TGTGCCAGCTCACCAGAGGTGATCAATGAGCAGTTCTTC
>TRBJ2-7|NA|few|TRBV3-1
CASSHYQDTGEQYF
TGTGCCAGCAGCCACTATCAGGACACGGGCGAGCAGTACTTC
>TRBJ1-5|TRBD1|few|TRBV19
CASSIVHRGTRPQHF
TGTGCCAGTAGTATAGTCCACAGGGGGACCCGGCCCCAGCATTTT
>TRBJ2-1|TRBD2|NA|TRBV24-1
CATSELAGVSEQFF
TGTGCCACCAGTGAACTAGCGGGAGTAAGTGAGCAGTTCTTC
>TRBJ2-3|NA|few|TRBV7-3
CASSFETGDTQYF
TGTGCCAGCAGCTTTGAAACAGGGGATACGCAGTATTTT
>TRBJ2-7|TRBD2|many|TRBV7-8
CASSAGTSGRNEQYF
TGTGCCAGCAGCGCCGGGACTAGCGGGAGGAACGAGCAGTACTTC
>TRBJ2-3|NA|few|TRBV12-3/TRBV12-4
CASSEGLTDTQYF
TGTGCCAGCTCAGAGGGACTCACAGATACGCAGTATTTT
>TRBJ2-7|NA|few|TRBV20-1
CSARESALGSYEQYF
TGCAGTGCTAGAGAATCTGCCCTGGGCTCCTACGAGCAGTACTTC
>TRBJ1-3|NA|many|TRBV27
CASSLRVPYSGNTIYF
TGTGCCAGCAGCCTCAGAGTTCCTTACTCTGGAAACACCATATATTTT
>TRBJ1-2|NA|NA|TRBV11-2
CASSLASTGYTF
TGTGCCAGCAGCTTAGCGTCCACTGGCTACACCTTC
>TRBJ2-1|TRBD2|NA|TRBV12-3/TRBV12-4
CASFRGGSHNEQFF
TGTGCCAGCTTTAGGGGCGGGAGTCATAATGAGCAGTTCTTC
>TRBJ2-1|NA|many|TRBV18
CASSPRAGDYNEQFF
TGTGCCAGCTCACCTCGGGCCGGAGACTACAATGAGCAGTTCTTC
>TRBJ2-2|TRBD1|NA|TRBV12-3/TRBV12-4
CASSPREGAFGGELFF
TGTGCCAGCAGCCCCCGAGAGGGGGCCTTCGGCGGGGAGCTGTTTTTT
>TRBJ2-1|TRBD2|NA|TRBV19
CASIMRGASYNEQFF
TGTGCCAGTATCATGCGGGGGGCCAGTTACAATGAGCAGTTCTTC
>TRBJ1-2|NA|NA|TRBV25-1
CASSEWVSSYGYTF
TGTGCCAGCAGTGAATGGGTCAGTTCCTATGGCTACACCTTC
>TRBJ2-3|TRBD2|few|TRBV7-9
CASSPPGVSGRTDTQYF
TGTGCCAGCAGCCCCCCCGGGGTCAGCGGGAGGACAGATACGCAGTATTTT
>TRBJ2-6|NA|many|TRBV5-1
CASSLGNSGANVLTF
TGCGCCAGCAGCTTGGGAAATTCTGGGGCCAACGTCCTGACTTTC
>TRBJ2-7|NA|few|TRBV29-1
CSVEEGYLEQYF
TGCAGCGTTGAAGAGGGCTACCTCGAGCAGTACTTC
>TRBJ2-1|TRBD1|once|TRBV5-4
CASRQGTGPLSYNEQFF
TGTGCCAGCAGACAGGGGACAGGGCCCCTTTCCTACAATGAGCAGTTCTTC
>TRBJ1-6|TRBD1|few|TRBV4-1
CASSSRQGDNSPLHF
TGCGCCAGCAGCTCCCGACAGGGCGATAATTCACCCCTCCACTTT
>TRBJ1-5|NA|many|TRBV5-1
CASSFEGLSNQPQHF
TGCGCCAGCAGCTTCGAGGGTTTGAGCAATCAGCCCCAGCATTTT
>TRBJ2-7|NA|NA|TRBV7-3
CASSSSLRDEQYF
TGTGCCAGCAGCTCCAGTTTGAGGGACGAGCAGTACTTC
>TRBJ2-3|TRBD2|NA|TRBV4-2
CASSQSPPDSGRVGDTQYF
TGTGCCAGCAGCCAATCACCGCCAGATAGCGGGAGGGTGGGAGATACGCAGTATTTT
>TRBJ1-1|TRBD1|NA|TRBV6-2/TRBV6-3
CASRTTGQGMNTEAFF
TGTGCCAGCAGAACTACGGGACAGGGCATGAACACTGAAGCTTTCTTT
>TRBJ2-1|TRBD2|many|TRBV12-3/TRBV12-4
CASSLFSGFTYNEQFF
TGTGCCAGCAGTTTGTTTAGCGGGTTTACCTACAATGAGCAGTTCTTC
>TRBJ2-5|NA|many|TRBV24-1
CATSDPLPPKQETQYF
TGTGCCACCAGTGATCCTCTACCCCCCAAGCAGGAGACCCAGTACTTC
>TRBJ1-1|TRBD1|few|TRBV12-3/TRBV12-4
CASSYKTGLNTEAFF
TGTGCCAGCAGCTACAAGACAGGGCTGAACACTGAAGCTTTCTTT
>TRBJ1-6|NA|many|TRBV7-3
CASSLNARLNSPLHF
TGTGCCAGCAGCTTAAACGCCAGATTAAATTCACCCCTCCACTTT
>TRBJ2-5|TRBD1|NA|TRBV2
CASRAGTGGETQYF
TGTGCCAGCAGGGCCGGGACAGGGGGAGAGACCCAGTACTTC
>TRBJ2-5|NA|few|TRBV12-3/TRBV12-4
CASRKLQETQYF
TGTGCCAGCAGAAAACTCCAAGAGACCCAGTACTTC
>TRBJ1-2|TRBD1|NA|TRBV24-1
CATSDNPGQGANYGYTF
TGTGCCACCAGTGACAACCCTGGACAGGGAGCTAACTATGGCTACACCTTC
>TRBJ2-5|TRBD1|NA|TRBV2
CASSEPGTGGETQYF
TGTGCCAGCAGTGAACCAGGGACAGGTGGTGAGACCCAGTACTTC
>TRBJ2-2|NA|once|TRBV6-5
CASSSTPVRAPAGTGELFF
TGTGCCAGCAGTTCCACACCAGTCAGGGCGCCCGCGGGGACCGGGGAGCTGTTTTTT
>TRBJ2-1|NA|NA|TRBV3-1
CASSQEEAAGNEQFF
TGTGCCAGCAGCCAAGAGGAAGCAGCGGGCAATGAGCAGTTCTTC
>TRBJ1-4|NA|few|TRBV4-1
CASSPSGRTNEKLFF
TGCGCCAGCAGCCCCTCAGGGAGGACTAATGAAAAACTGTTTTTT
>TRBJ2-4|TRBD2|NA|TRBV7-8
CASSLSSGRGDIQYF
TGTGCCAGCAGCCTCTCTAGCGGGAGGGGGGACATTCAGTACTTC
>TRBJ1-1|TRBD1|NA|TRBV4-1
CASSQGTGTNTEAFF
TGCGCCAGCAGCCAAGGGACAGGGACGAACACTGAAGCTTTCTTT
>TRBJ1-1|NA|NA|TRBV5-1
CASRIQENTEAFF
TGCGCCAGCAGGATACAGGAGAACACTGAAGCTTTCTTT
>TRBJ1-1|NA|NA|TRBV27
CASSLALPTVRWAEAFF
TGTGCCAGCAGTTTAGCCCTACCGACAGTCCGATGGGCTGAAGCTTTCTTT
>TRBJ2-2|NA|few|TRBV7-8
CASRAMVADTGELFF
TGTGCCAGCAGGGCAATGGTCGCCGACACCGGGGAGCTGTTTTTT
>TRBJ2-5|TRBD1|many|TRBV15
CATSFGTGTAQETQYF
TGTGCCACCAGTTTTGGGACAGGGACAGCCCAAGAGACCCAGTACTTC
>TRBJ2-7|TRBD2|once|TRBV10-3
CAISASGSSYEQYF
TGTGCCATCAGTGCTAGCGGGAGCTCCTACGAGCAGTACTTC
>TRBJ2-5|NA|many|TRBV7-2
CASSLWGQGRGTQYF
TGTGCCAGCAGCTTATGGGGCCAGGGGAGGGGGACCCAGTACTTC
>TRBJ1-5|NA|NA|TRBV24-1
CATSEQDQPQHF
TGTGCCACCAGTGAACAGGATCAGCCCCAGCATTTT
>TRBJ2-5|TRBD1|few|TRBV20-1
CSADRDRGETQYF
TGCAGTGCTGACCGGGACAGGGGGGAGACCCAGTACTTC
>TRBJ2-7|TRBD2|many|TRBV18
CASSGLASGNGEQYF
TGTGCCAGCTCTGGCCTCGCTAGCGGGAATGGGGAGCAGTACTTC
>TRBJ2-7|NA|NA|TRBV20-1
CSARVQSSYEQYF
TGCAGTGCTAGGGTGCAGTCCTCCTACGAGCAGTACTTC
>TRBJ2-5|NA|NA|TRBV6-5
CASSYQGETQYF
TGTGCCAGCAGTTACCAAGGAGAGACCCAGTACTTC
>TRBJ1-6|NA|NA|TRBV20-1
CSAFGRGDSLGPLHF
TGCAGTGCCTTTGGTCGGGGGGACTCCCTAGGGCCCCTCCACTTT
>TRBJ1-2|NA|few|TRBV7-2
CASSLGGVYGYTF
TGTGCCAGCAGCTTAGGAGGGGTCTATGGCTACACCTTC
>TRBJ2-7|TRBD1|few|TRBV4-1
CASSQRAPGQGEEQYF
TGCGCCAGCAGCCAAAGAGCCCCGGGACAGGGGGAGGAGCAGTACTTC